Reported below is one TCR beta chain. These data belong to a study of tumor-infiltrating lymphocytes in primary liver carcinoma. DNA and RNA were both co-extracted from approximately 20-30 mg of bulk tissue that had not been sorted. Germline V gives CDR1 SGHVS, CDR2 FNYEAQ. The CDR3 runs 15 residues. The ends were cut back, 2 bases at V and 6 bases at J, with 15 bases in the middle. TCR beta cDNA was prepared out of around 460 ng total RNA by means of a constant-region primer. Three nested multiplex PCR rounds, a slightly modified ARM-PCR method, built the TCR beta libraries. A C-beta reverse primer and TRBV1-TRBV30 forward primers served in each of the first two PCR rounds, at approximately 10 cycles apiece. TCRdb fed the multiplex PCR reads into MiXCR, producing one record per CDR3 protein. The sample lists about 92,000 distinct CDR3 sequences; about 70% were seen once.

The TCR originated in a middle-aged man with primary liver carcinoma and hepatitis B virus infection. The chain is built from TRBV7-6 and TRBJ2-3; D remains ambiguous. The sample comprised tumor-adjacent normal liver tissue. CDR3 sequence: CASSLTVWMGDTQYF. In nucleotides, the CDR3 is TGTGCCAGCAGCTTAACGGTTTGGATGGGGGATACGCAGTATTTT.